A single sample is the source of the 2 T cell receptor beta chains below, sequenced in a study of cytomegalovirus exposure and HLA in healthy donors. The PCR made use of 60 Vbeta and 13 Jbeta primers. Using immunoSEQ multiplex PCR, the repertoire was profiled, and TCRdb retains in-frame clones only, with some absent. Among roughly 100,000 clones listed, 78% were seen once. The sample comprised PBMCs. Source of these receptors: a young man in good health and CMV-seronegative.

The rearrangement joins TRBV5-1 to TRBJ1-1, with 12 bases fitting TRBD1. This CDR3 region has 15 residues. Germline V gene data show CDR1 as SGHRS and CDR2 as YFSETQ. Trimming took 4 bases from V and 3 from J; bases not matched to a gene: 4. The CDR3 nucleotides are TGCGCCAGCAGCGGGGACAGGGGGCTCGACACTGAAGCTTTCTTT. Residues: CASSGDRGLDTEAFF.

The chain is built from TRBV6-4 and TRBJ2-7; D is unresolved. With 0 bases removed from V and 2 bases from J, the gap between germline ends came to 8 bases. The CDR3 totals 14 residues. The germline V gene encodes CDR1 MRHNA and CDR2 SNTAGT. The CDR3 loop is CASSDSTDTYEQYF. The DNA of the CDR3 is TGTGCCAGCAGTGACTCAACTGATACCTACGAGCAGTACTTC.